Below, one TCR beta chain is given with its context. What it recognizes is unknown. This sample is part of a study of cytomegalovirus exposure and HLA in healthy donors. Study observations and caveats: According to a later analysis, TCR clusters from the first cohort tended to co-occur in the 100 to 150 validation repertoires.

In germline, CDR1 is SQVTM, CDR2 ANQGSEA. J lost 0 bases, V lost 4 bases, and 5 bases had no gene match. The CDR3 is 15 amino acids. The protocol was immunoSEQ multiplex PCR, while the TCRdb copy is restricted to in-frame clones and leaves out a portion. In the table there are around 70,000 clones, 94% of which are singletons. Material for sequencing was PBMCs. The sequence was obtained from a young man in good health and CMV-seropositive. The V gene is TRBV29-1, the J gene TRBJ1-3, with 8 bases lining up with TRBD1. CDR3 DNA: TGCAGCGTTGTGGGACAGGAGAGCTCTGGAAACACCATATATTTT. This codes for CSVVGQESSGNTIYF.